This entry features one TCR beta chain sequence. Its target is unknown. Profiled with immunoSEQ multiplex PCR; TCRdb holds only in-frame clones, not every one. The repertoire has about 110,000 clones, roughly nine tenths of them found once; the top ten carry 5.1%. V was trimmed by 3 bases and J by 1 base, leaving 13 bases between them. Germline-derived CDR1 and CDR2 are KGHSH and LQKENI. This CDR3 has 16 amino acids. These data originate in a study of T cell responses to AZD1222 COVID-19 vaccine. The study, taken as a whole, reports: Seropositive status at baseline applied to only five or six AZD1222 recipients. Sampled repertoires all dated from after the peak T cell response. Two AZD1222 administrations were followed by greater Spike-specific TCR breadth and depth. Among the donors, most were white British and more were female, and clonal diversity was possibly underestimated.

The chain uses TRBV18 and TRBJ2-1, with unresolved D. The sample consisted of peripheral blood, taken on day 0 of AZD1222 vaccination. The clonotype comes from an adult in good health. The CDR3 reads CASSPTGTQSYNEQFF. CDR3 nucleotides: TGTGCCAGCTCACCGACTGGTACGCAGTCCTACAATGAGCAGTTCTTC.